This T cell receptor beta chain stems from a study of shared clonotypes between healthy human individuals. Whole-study findings and limits: When compared with the clonotypes that were shared by all four sorted-subset donors, the non-shared clonotypes turned out to have lower generation probabilities. Rarefaction indicated that sorted-subset sequencing remained incomplete although depth was large. Limitation of the genetic and exposure-history diversity represented came from the few donors.

This CDR3 is 14 amino acids long. V lost 4 bases to trimming and J lost 3 bases, with 10 bases between them. CDR1 is LNHDA, CDR2 SQIVND, per germline (reference sequence). Comments on this clone: Its antigen remains unknown.

Only in-frame clones appear in the TCRdb table, and some are missing; sequencing was by immunoSEQ multiplex PCR. The sample yields roughly 720,000 clones, about 90% seen once. This sequence was found in a man aged 18-30 years in good health. Some clones in this sample may be carry-over from other donors' samples. Specimen: memory CD8+ T cells from PBMCs. Sample subset: CD45RO+ cells pooled with CCR7-negative TemRA cells. The chain links TRBV19 to TRBJ1-5; no reliable D call. The CDR3 region is CASSKRPANQPQHF. DNA of the CDR3: TGTGCCAGTAGTAAAAGGCCAGCCAATCAGCCCCAGCATTTT. The entire variable domain, with the rest obtained from reference TRBV19 and TRBJ1-5, is as follows: DGGITQSPKYLFRKEGQNVTLSCEQNLNHDAMYWYRQDPGQGLRLIYYSQIVNDFQKGDIAEGYSVSREKKESFPLTVTSAQKNPTAFYLCASSKRPANQPQHFGDGTRLSIL.